This is a list of T cell receptor beta chains from one sample in a study of PD-L1 blockade in urothelial cancer. Here immunoSEQ multiplex PCR was the method, and the copy in TCRdb shows in-frame clones only, minus some. The sample yields over 2,000 clones, under 45% seen once. The input for sequencing was tumor tissue, taken before atezolizumab (anti-PD-L1) treatment. The origin of the receptors is a man aged 60-69 years with urothelial cancer. Each CDR3 is given with its conserved first and last residue. D genes are given only for firm matches. Rows give clone size only sometimes, using once, few, many, or a class for an expanded clone.

V gene,D gene,clone size,J gene,CDR3 DNA,CDR3 protein
TRBV28,.,once,TRBJ1-1,TGTGCCAGCAGTTTTAGGGGCGTAAAGAACACTGAAGCTTTCTTT,CASSFRGVKNTEAFF
TRBV6-8,.,.,TRBJ2-3,TGTGCCAGCGGGGGACGTGGACCCCGGGCAGATACGCAGTATTTT,CASGGRGPRADTQYF
TRBV14,.,once,TRBJ2-7,TGTGCCAGCAGCCAATCAGGACTGGAGCAGTACTTC,CASSQSGLEQYF
TRBV28,.,.,TRBJ2-6,TGTGCCAGCAGTTTAGGGGGCTCTGGGGCCAACGTCCTGACTTTC,CASSLGGSGANVLTF
TRBV19,TRBD1,.,TRBJ2-7,TGTGCCAGTACCCCCGGACATCTGGGGACAGGGGGCCGATCCTACGAGCAGTACTTC,CASTPGHLGTGGRSYEQYF
TRBV25-1,.,few,TRBJ1-5,TGTGCCAGCAGTTACTTTCGGCGGGAAAGCAATCAGCCCCAGCATTTT,CASSYFRRESNQPQHF
TRBV19,TRBD2,once,TRBJ2-4,TGTGCCAGTAGTCCTCGGGGAGGGAAGGTCAAAAACATTCAGTACTTC,CASSPRGGKVKNIQYF
TRBV6-8,.,few,TRBJ2-7,TGTGCCAGCAGTTACTCAGGACGGTCCTACGAGCAGTACTTC,CASSYSGRSYEQYF
TRBV30,TRBD1,.,TRBJ1-1,TGTGCCTGGAGTGCGAAGACAGGGACGGTCTCTGAAGCTTTCTTT,CAWSAKTGTVSEAFF
TRBV6-7,.,few,TRBJ1-2,TGTGCCAGCACCGATCGGGGCCATTATGGCTACACCTTC,CASTDRGHYGYTF
TRBV19,.,.,TRBJ1-1,TGTGCCAGTAGTATGAAAGGGGGGGTCACTGAAGCTTTCTTT,CASSMKGGVTEAFF
TRBV6-8,TRBD1,few,TRBJ2-7,TGTGCCAGCAGGACGGACAGGATCTACGAGCAGTACTTC,CASRTDRIYEQYF
TRBV19,.,once,TRBJ2-1,TGTGCCAGTAGTTTTTCCGACGGTGAGCAGTTCTTC,CASSFSDGEQFF
TRBV29-1,TRBD2,few,TRBJ2-7,TGCAGCGCAGTCGATCGGGGGGCCTACGAGCAGTACTTC,CSAVDRGAYEQYF
TRBV28,.,.,TRBJ1-2,TGTGCCAGCAGTATCCCGGACCCCAACTATGGCTACACCTTC,CASSIPDPNYGYTF
TRBV5-1,TRBD1,.,TRBJ1-3,TGCGCCAGCAGCCGTACCACAGGGGTGGGGAACACCATATATTTT,CASSRTTGVGNTIYF
TRBV6-8,.,.,TRBJ2-7,TGTGCCAGCAGTTACTCACAGGGTACCGAGCAGTACTTC,CASSYSQGTEQYF
TRBV2,TRBD1,few,TRBJ2-7,TGTGCCAGTACAGGGGGCGGGTATGAGCAGTACTTC,CASTGGGYEQYF
TRBV11-1,.,.,TRBJ1-2,TGTGCCAGCAGCTTAATGGCAGGGCGCGTAGGCTACACCTTC,CASSLMAGRVGYTF
TRBV18,TRBD1,.,TRBJ1-2,TGTGCCAGCTCACCGCTATCCGGCCCAGGGGGTGGCTACACCTTC,CASSPLSGPGGGYTF
TRBV11-3,TRBD1,.,TRBJ2-2,TGTGCCAGCAGCTCACGAATTAGGACAGGGGGGTCCACCGGGGAGCTGTTTTTT,CASSSRIRTGGSTGELFF
TRBV11-3,.,.,TRBJ2-7,TGTGCCAGCAGCCGGGGGATAGGGGATTACGAGCAGTACTTC,CASSRGIGDYEQYF
TRBV6-8,.,few,TRBJ1-1,TGTGCCAGCAGACCCCGGGGGAACACTGAAGCTTTCTTT,CASRPRGNTEAFF
TRBV15,.,once,TRBJ2-7,TGTGCCACCAGCAACCGACAGTCGAGCCCCTACGAGCAGTACTTC,CATSNRQSSPYEQYF
TRBV11-3,TRBD1,large,TRBJ2-4,TGTGCCAGCAGCCTGGGACAGGACAAAAACATTCAGTACTTC,CASSLGQDKNIQYF
TRBV11-3,TRBD2,large,TRBJ2-1,TGTGCCAGCAGCTCGGGGGGGGTAGAAACCTACAATGAGCAGTTCTTC,CASSSGGVETYNEQFF
TRBV19,TRBD2,.,TRBJ2-5,TGTGCCAGCCGTACGGGGGGGCTCCAAGAGACCCAGTACTTC,CASRTGGLQETQYF
TRBV19,.,.,TRBJ2-7,TGTGCCAGTAGTAAACAGCAAACTACCTACGAGCAGTACTTC,CASSKQQTTYEQYF
TRBV30,.,.,TRBJ2-5,TGTGCCTGGAGTACCAGAAGGGAGACCCAGTACTTC,CAWSTRRETQYF
TRBV30,.,once,TRBJ2-7,TGTGCCTGGAGTGTACCTGTGATGGGTGAGCAGTACTTC,CAWSVPVMGEQYF
TRBV19,TRBD2,.,TRBJ2-1,TGTGCCAGTAGTGCAGCGGGAAGGCCTCGGAATGAGCAGTTCTTC,CASSAAGRPRNEQFF
TRBV11-3,.,.,TRBJ2-4,TGTGCCAGCACCAAGGGAGAGGCCAAAAACATTCAGTACTTC,CASTKGEAKNIQYF
TRBV30,.,.,TRBJ1-1,TGTGCTTCGGACAGCGGGCACACTGAAGCTTTCTTT,CASDSGHTEAFF
TRBV19,.,.,TRBJ1-1,TGTGCCAGTAGTATACCTTACTCCTACATTGAAGCTTTCTTT,CASSIPYSYIEAFF
TRBV29-1,.,.,TRBJ2-3,TGCAGCGCCGCCGACCAACCTTCTAGCACAGATACGCAGTATTTT,CSAADQPSSTDTQYF
TRBV19,.,.,TRBJ2-7,TGTGCCAGTAGTTCGGAGGGGGCCTACGAGCAGTACTTC,CASSSEGAYEQYF
TRBV18,.,few,TRBJ1-3,TGTGCCAGCTCATCTCCCGGGACACGTTCTGGAAACACCATATATTTT,CASSSPGTRSGNTIYF
TRBV11-3,.,.,TRBJ1-1,TGTGCCAGCAGCTGGGGATCGTTGAACACTGAAGCTTTCTTT,CASSWGSLNTEAFF
TRBV6-7,.,.,TRBJ2-2,TGTGCCAGCAGTTACCCCTTCCAGGGACCCCAGGTGATAGACGGGGAGCTGTTTTTT,CASSYPFQGPQVIDGELFF
TRBV4-1,.,.,TRBJ1-2,TGCGCCAGCAGCCAGACACAGGGAATCTATGGCTACACCTTC,CASSQTQGIYGYTF
TRBV10-2,.,.,TRBJ2-7,TGCGCCAGCAGTGAGCCTGACAGACTTGAGCAGTACTTC,CASSEPDRLEQYF
TRBV19,TRBD1,.,TRBJ1-2,TGTGCCAGTAGTATACTTGCAGGGGGCTATGGCTACACCTTC,CASSILAGGYGYTF
TRBV18,.,once,TRBJ2-2,TGTGCCAGCTCACCTTTACCCAGGTTTAACACCGGGGAGCTGTTTTTT,CASSPLPRFNTGELFF
TRBV23-1,TRBD1,.,TRBJ2-1,TGCGCCAGCACCGGACAGGGGGGGGTCAATGAGCAGTTCTTC,CASTGQGGVNEQFF
TRBV9,.,.,TRBJ1-3,TGTGCCAGCAGCGTAGCTCCGGGACTCGGTTTGGGAAACACCATATATTTT,CASSVAPGLGLGNTIYF